The rows below give T cell receptor beta chains drawn from one sample of a study of blood T cell repertoires in COVID-19. Sequencing used immunoSEQ multiplex PCR; TCRdb keeps in-frame clones, though not all of them. The data show around 200,000 clones, with approximately 87% seen just once and 3.1% held by the top ten. The sample consisted of PBMCs or T cells enriched from blood (not recorded which). These receptor sequences come from a woman aged 50 to 60 in a cohort exposed to, infected with or recovered from COVID-19 (not recorded which). Each CDR3 is given with its conserved first and last residue. D genes are given only for firm matches. Size is stated for part of the rows, as once, few or many counts, or as a class when the clone is expanded.

>TRBV3-1/TRBV3-2|.|few|TRBJ1-3
CASSQDSGSISGNTIYF
TGTGCCAGCAGCCAAGATTCAGGCAGTATCTCTGGAAACACCATATATTTT
>TRBV30|.|.|TRBJ1-2
CAWTKPGRGYTF
TGTGCCTGGACTAAGCCGGGAAGGGGCTACACCTTC
>TRBV7-2|TRBD1|.|TRBJ1-2
CASSLGGQYGYTF
TGTGCCAGCAGCTTAGGGGGACAGTATGGCTACACCTTC
>TRBV11-2|TRBD1|.|TRBJ2-7
CASSLGSGDRVLNYEQYF
TGTGCCAGCAGCTTAGGTTCTGGGGACAGGGTTCTTAACTACGAGCAGTACTTC
>TRBV28|.|.|TRBJ1-5
CASRGGADSNQPQHF
TGTGCCAGCAGGGGGGGGGCCGATAGCAATCAGCCCCAGCATTTT
>TRBV7-6|TRBD1|once|TRBJ2-1
CASSLPGQPKQFF
TGTGCCAGCAGCTTACCGGGACAGCCTAAGCAGTTCTTC
>TRBV10-2|TRBD2|.|TRBJ2-3
CARAAGATDTQYF
TGCGCCAGGGCAGCGGGGGCCACAGATACGCAGTATTTT
>TRBV7-3|.|.|TRBJ2-2
CASSLTFDGTGELFF
TGTGCCAGCAGCTTAACGTTTGACGGGACCGGGGAGCTGTTTTTT
>TRBV2|TRBD1|.|TRBJ1-4
CASRGQGAAKLFF
TGTGCCAGCAGGGGACAGGGGGCAGCAAAACTGTTTTTT
>TRBV7-9|.|once|TRBJ2-3
CASTLGGTSTDTQYF
TGTGCCAGCACTTTAGGAGGGACTAGCACAGATACGCAGTATTTT
>TRBV30|.|once|TRBJ1-1
CAWGRPAEAFF
TGTGCCTGGGGTCGTCCTGCTGAAGCTTTCTTT
>TRBV29-1|TRBD1|.|TRBJ1-2
CSVGQGKEYGYTF
TGCAGCGTAGGACAGGGGAAGGAGTATGGCTACACCTTC
>TRBV5-1|.|.|TRBJ2-3
CASSLGSGSTDTQYF
TGCGCCAGCAGCTTGGGCAGCGGAAGCACAGATACGCAGTATTTT
>TRBV2|TRBD2|.|TRBJ2-1
CASGLAVSYNEQFF
TGTGCCAGCGGTCTAGCGGTGTCGTACAATGAGCAGTTCTTC
>TRBV18|TRBD2|.|TRBJ2-5
CASSLTSGGAGETQYF
TGTGCCAGCTCGCTGACTAGCGGGGGGGCCGGAGAGACCCAGTACTTC
>TRBV19|TRBD1|.|TRBJ1-5
CASSIRGVAQPQHF
TGTGCCAGTAGTATCAGGGGGGTGGCTCAGCCCCAGCATTTT
>TRBV19|.|.|TRBJ1-5
CASKEGFRVNSNQPQHF
TGTGCCAGTAAGGAGGGGTTCCGGGTAAATAGCAATCAGCCCCAGCATTTT
>TRBV5-1|.|few|TRBJ2-7
CASSSRRDSGEQYF
TGCGCCAGCAGCTCGAGGCGGGACAGTGGCGAGCAGTACTTC
>TRBV6-5|TRBD1|.|TRBJ1-1
CASSKLDRGNTEAFF
TGTGCCAGCAGTAAACTAGACAGGGGGAACACTGAAGCTTTCTTT
>TRBV7-2|TRBD2|.|TRBJ2-1
CASSPRLAGGFGNEQFF
TGTGCCAGCAGCCCAAGACTAGCGGGGGGGTTTGGGAATGAGCAGTTCTTC
>TRBV24-1|TRBD2|few|TRBJ2-3
CATSDGRRGIVDTQYF
TGTGCCACCAGCGACGGTCGGCGGGGGATCGTAGATACGCAGTATTTT
>TRBV5-1|.|.|TRBJ1-1
CASRVDRNTEAFF
TGCGCCAGCCGGGTAGACAGGAACACTGAAGCTTTCTTT
>TRBV2|.|few|TRBJ1-1
CASSVARAAAEAFF
TGTGCCAGCAGTGTAGCCAGGGCCGCCGCTGAAGCTTTCTTT
>TRBV5-1|.|.|TRBJ1-5
CASSCRDTRANNSNQPQHF
TGCGCCAGCAGCTGCCGGGACACCAGGGCCAATAATAGCAATCAGCCCCAGCATTTT
>TRBV4-3|.|.|TRBJ1-2
CASSQGQSSYGYTF
TGCGCCAGCAGCCAAGGACAGTCTAGCTATGGCTACACCTTC
>TRBV11-2|TRBD1|.|TRBJ1-3
CASSQRTGRGYSGNTIYF
TGTGCCAGCAGCCAGAGGACAGGGCGCGGCTACTCTGGAAACACCATATATTTT
>TRBV6-4|.|.|TRBJ2-2
CASGGARSNTGELFF
TGTGCCAGCGGTGGGGCCAGGTCGAACACCGGGGAGCTGTTTTTT
>TRBV18|.|.|TRBJ2-2
CASSPQTRDTGELFF
TGTGCCAGCTCACCACAGACCAGGGACACCGGGGAGCTGTTTTTT
>TRBV10-3|.|.|TRBJ2-7
CAINRDKTYEQYF
TGTGCCATCAACCGGGACAAGACCTACGAGCAGTACTTC
>TRBV5-4|.|few|TRBJ2-1
CASSPAQGNEQFF
TGTGCCAGCAGCCCCGCTCAGGGTAATGAGCAGTTCTTC
>TRBV28|.|.|TRBJ1-5
CASSIRGQPQHF
TGTGCCAGCAGCATCAGGGGTCAGCCCCAGCATTTT
>TRBV27|TRBD1|once|TRBJ1-5
CASSLDRGGQPQHF
TGTGCCAGCAGTTTAGACAGGGGTGGCCAGCCCCAGCATTTT
>TRBV18|.|.|TRBJ2-3
CASSPPDAEIRPGAQYF
TGTGCCAGCTCACCACCGGATGCGGAGATCCGCCCCGGTGCGCAGTATTTT
>TRBV30|TRBD1|.|TRBJ2-7
CAWRLPGTGGIYEQYF
TGTGCCTGGAGACTACCCGGGACAGGGGGTATCTACGAGCAGTACTTC
>TRBV10-3|.|.|TRBJ1-2
CATLDGGYGYTF
TGTGCCACTCTAGACGGGGGGTATGGCTACACCTTC
>TRBV5-1|TRBD1|few|TRBJ1-6
CASSRTGTGDSPLHF
TGCGCCAGCAGCCGCACCGGGACAGGGGATTCACCCCTCCACTTT
>TRBV9|TRBD1|.|TRBJ2-7
CASSGEGQVYYEQYF
TGTGCCAGCAGCGGTGAGGGACAGGTATACTACGAGCAGTACTTC
>TRBV2|.|.|TRBJ1-5
CASGGATGRYQPQHF
TGTGCCAGCGGGGGAGCGACAGGACGTTATCAGCCCCAGCATTTT
>TRBV5-1|TRBD1|.|TRBJ1-2
CASSINTGTGAGYTF
TGCGCCAGCAGCATAAACACCGGGACAGGGGCTGGCTACACCTTC
>TRBV24-1|.|.|TRBJ2-2
CASRDSNTGELFF
TGTGCCAGCCGGGACTCCAACACCGGGGAGCTGTTTTTT
>TRBV10-2|.|.|TRBJ1-2
CASSPDRYYGYTF
TGCGCCAGCAGCCCCGACAGGTACTATGGCTACACCTTC
>TRBV6-6|TRBD2|few|TRBJ2-7
CASSYGTSSGGYEQYF
TGTGCCAGCAGTTACGGGACTAGTAGTGGTGGCTACGAGCAGTACTTC
>TRBV7-2|TRBD1|.|TRBJ1-2
CASSPGQGLGGYTF
TGTGCCAGCAGCCCAGGACAGGGGTTGGGTGGCTACACCTTC
>TRBV11-1|.|.|TRBJ1-1
CASSQGGDTEAFF
TGTGCCAGCAGCCAGGGCGGGGACACTGAAGCTTTCTTT
>TRBV20-1|.|once|TRBJ1-1
CSAQVNTEAFF
TGCAGTGCCCAGGTGAACACTGAAGCTTTCTTT
>TRBV6-6|TRBD1|.|TRBJ2-7
CASSYSTGGGNEQYF
TGTGCCAGCAGTTACTCGACAGGGGGCGGGAACGAGCAGTACTTC
>TRBV7-9|.|once|TRBJ2-7
CASSLGQANYEQYF
TGTGCCAGCAGCTTAGGTCAGGCCAATTACGAGCAGTACTTC
>TRBV6-6|TRBD1|.|TRBJ1-6
CASSRTQGADNSPLHF
TGTGCCAGCAGTCGAACACAGGGGGCGGATAATTCACCCCTCCACTTT
>TRBV30|.|.|TRBJ2-3
CAAQVTSTDTQYF
TGTGCCGCACAGGTCACTAGCACAGATACGCAGTATTTT
>TRBV18|TRBD1|once|TRBJ1-6
CASSPPEGAGSPLHF
TGTGCCAGCTCACCACCGGAGGGGGCGGGTTCACCCCTCCACTTT
>TRBV7-3|TRBD1|.|TRBJ2-1
CASSPQGVATEQFF
TGTGCCAGCAGCCCCCAGGGGGTGGCGACGGAGCAGTTCTTC
>TRBV7-8|TRBD1|.|TRBJ1-2
CASSLAPDRVGRRGYTF
TGTGCCAGCAGCTTAGCCCCTGACAGGGTGGGACGTCGAGGCTACACCTTC
>TRBV19|TRBD1|.|TRBJ1-1
CASHRGTEAFF
TGTGCCAGTCACAGGGGAACTGAAGCTTTCTTT
>TRBV5-5|.|.|TRBJ1-6
CASRGAVPTNSPLHF
TGTGCCAGCAGGGGTGCGGTACCGACTAATTCACCCCTCCACTTT
>TRBV2|TRBD2|few|TRBJ2-7
CASRDAGDFYEQYF
TGTGCCAGCAGAGACGCGGGAGACTTCTACGAGCAGTACTTC
>TRBV7-9|.|.|TRBJ1-2
CASSLQGIGYTF
TGTGCCAGCAGCTTACAGGGGATTGGCTACACCTTC
>TRBV11-2|TRBD2|.|TRBJ2-7
CASSSASGGGEQYF
TGTGCCAGCAGCTCCGCCTCTGGCGGGGGGGAGCAGTACTTC